The entry that follows covers one T cell receptor (beta chain) sequence. Recruited during active infection, patients (from Seattle) were subsequently followed longitudinally. This entry is derived from a study of blood T cell repertoires in COVID-19. Study-level information: There were acute and convalescent COVID-19 samples, and they came from the United States, Italy and Spain.

Sequencing was performed with immunoSEQ multiplex PCR; in TCRdb, only in-frame clones are kept and a portion is missing. The sample shows roughly 570,000 clones, approximately 88% of them seen only once. V dropped 8 bases and J dropped 0; count of bases not matched to a gene: 11. This CDR3 region has 16 residues. Germline V CDR1 and CDR2: SGHTA, FQGTGA. The rearrangement uses TRBV7-3 and TRBJ1-1, with TRBD1 identical over 8 bases. The clonotype comes from a woman aged 45-60 years with COVID-19, enrolled during active disease. The sequenced sample was peripheral blood. This CDR3 reads CASAIGQGLMNTEAFF. The CDR3 DNA reads as TGTGCCAGCGCTATCGGACAGGGACTTATGAACACTGAAGCTTTCTTT.